This T cell receptor beta chain appears in the sequencing data of a study of blood T cell repertoires in COVID-19. Participant ages covered roughly 18 to 89 years across 25 or so US areas. Either two negative PCRs, clearance, or symptom resolution qualified Cohort 3 donors as recovered. This clone was found once. In the authors' methods: Nucleated cell counts were estimated from reference gene primer amplification. Only in-frame clones appear in the TCRdb table, and some are missing; sequencing was by immunoSEQ multiplex PCR. That table furnishes V, J and clone size, whereas the DNA furnished D and trimming. The sample includes 230,000 or so clones, approximately 84% of them seen just once. V lost 6 bases and J lost 0; bases outside the gene matches: 4. The CDR3 sequence is 14 residues long. CDR1 is SQVTM, CDR2 ANQGSEA, per germline.

The TCR was taken from a man in his fifties or sixties who had recovered from COVID-19. This sequence joins TRBV29-1 and TRBJ2-1, with 8 bases aligning to TRBD1. Sequencing was performed on PBMCs or T cells enriched from blood (not recorded which). The DNA of the CDR3 is TGCAGCGTGGGACAGGCGAGCTCCTACAATGAGCAGTTCTTC. Encoded protein: CSVGQASSYNEQFF.